This T cell receptor (beta chain) was identified in a study of blood T cell repertoires in COVID-19. Study-wide background: COVID-19 samples, acute and convalescent, were from the United States, Italy and Spain. Sample material is recorded as cDNA or gDNA derived from T cells, B-cell-depleted T cells, or PBMCs.

This CDR3 contains 16 residues. Germline assignment: CDR1 MNHNS and CDR2 SASEGT. Trimming at V came to 6 bases and at J to 6 bases, leaving 10 bases not matched to a gene. In terms of age and location, participants ranged from roughly 18 to 90 years and lived in roughly 22 US areas. In assigning cohorts, the study relied on participant-reported clinical history. TCRdb keeps only in-frame clones here, not all; method: immunoSEQ multiplex PCR. The sample lists roughly 400,000 clones; around nine tenths were seen once. This clonotype originated in a woman aged 18-29 years who had been exposed to COVID-19. This chain links TRBV6-1 with TRBJ2-1; 11 positions match TRBD2. Source material: PBMCs or T cells enriched from blood (not recorded which). The CDR3 region has the DNA TGTGCCAGCAGGGAAAGGTCTACTAGCGGGGGCAATGAGCAGTTCTTC. It is translated as CASRERSTSGGNEQFF.